A selection of T cell receptor beta chains follows, all from one sample in a study of blood T cell repertoires in COVID-19. TCRdb's copy holds only in-frame clones and misses some; the assay was immunoSEQ multiplex PCR. The sample has around 100,000 clones; approximately 84% are singletons. Sequenced: peripheral blood. Every receptor here comes from a young man in a cohort sampled during active COVID-19. The CDR3 runs from the conserved cysteine through the conserved F or W. Each record gives: J gene, V gene, clone size, D gene, CDR3 protein, CDR3 DNA. The D gene is left open where the match is weak. Only part of the rows carry a size: once, few, many, or a class if the clone is expanded.

j_gene: TRBJ2-7
v_gene: TRBV5-1
abundance: -
d_gene: -
CDR3aa: CASSWGQGAYEQYF
CDR3nt: TGCGCCAGCAGCTGGGGACAAGGGGCCTACGAGCAGTACTTC

j_gene: TRBJ2-1
v_gene: TRBV19
abundance: -
d_gene: -
CDR3aa: CASSIRAEAINEQFF
CDR3nt: TGTGCCAGTAGTATCAGAGCGGAGGCTATCAATGAGCAGTTCTTC

j_gene: TRBJ1-3
v_gene: TRBV27
abundance: -
d_gene: -
CDR3aa: CASSLRHSGNTIYF
CDR3nt: TGTGCCAGCAGCCTCAGACATTCTGGAAACACCATATATTTT

j_gene: TRBJ1-6
v_gene: TRBV5-6
abundance: -
d_gene: -
CDR3aa: CASSEGESPLHF
CDR3nt: TGTGCCAGCAGCGAGGGGGAATCACCCCTCCACTTT

j_gene: TRBJ1-6
v_gene: TRBV3-1/TRBV3-2
abundance: -
d_gene: TRBD1
CDR3aa: CASSHGTGESPLHF
CDR3nt: TGTGCCAGCAGCCACGGGACAGGGGAATCACCCCTCCACTTT

j_gene: TRBJ2-1
v_gene: TRBV9
abundance: -
d_gene: TRBD2
CDR3aa: CASSVEPSGASYNEQFF
CDR3nt: TGTGCCAGCAGCGTAGAACCTAGCGGGGCCTCCTACAATGAGCAGTTCTTC

j_gene: TRBJ1-5
v_gene: TRBV5-6
abundance: once
d_gene: TRBD1
CDR3aa: CASSFRTGSNQPQHF
CDR3nt: TGTGCCAGCAGCTTCCGGACAGGGAGCAATCAGCCCCAGCATTTT

j_gene: TRBJ1-2
v_gene: TRBV3-1/TRBV3-2
abundance: -
d_gene: TRBD1
CDR3aa: CASSQLTGGLSYTF
CDR3nt: TGTGCCAGCAGCCAACTAACAGGGGGCCTTAGCTACACCTTC

j_gene: TRBJ2-2
v_gene: TRBV28
abundance: once
d_gene: -
CDR3aa: CASNTGTPGELFF
CDR3nt: TGTGCCAGCAACACAGGGACCCCCGGGGAGCTGTTTTTT

j_gene: TRBJ2-7
v_gene: TRBV9
abundance: -
d_gene: -
CDR3aa: CASSLEVGSSYEQYF
CDR3nt: TGTGCCAGCAGCCTCGAGGTGGGGAGCTCCTACGAGCAGTACTTC

j_gene: TRBJ2-3
v_gene: TRBV2
abundance: -
d_gene: TRBD2
CDR3aa: CASSERGTSGGADTQYF
CDR3nt: TGTGCCAGCAGTGAAAGGGGGACTAGCGGGGGTGCGGATACGCAGTATTTT

j_gene: TRBJ2-2
v_gene: TRBV2
abundance: -
d_gene: TRBD2
CDR3aa: CASRSGGALVTGELFF
CDR3nt: TGTGCCAGCAGGAGCGGGGGGGCCCTTGTTACCGGGGAGCTGTTTTTT

j_gene: TRBJ1-2
v_gene: TRBV11-2
abundance: -
d_gene: -
CDR3aa: CASSLEGGYGYTF
CDR3nt: TGTGCCAGCAGCTTAGAGGGGGGCTATGGCTACACCTTC

j_gene: TRBJ2-5
v_gene: TRBV6-5
abundance: -
d_gene: -
CDR3aa: CASSPRLIETQYF
CDR3nt: TGTGCCAGCAGTCCCCGGTTAATTGAGACCCAGTACTTC

j_gene: TRBJ2-3
v_gene: TRBV24-1
abundance: -
d_gene: TRBD2
CDR3aa: CATSDNGGSTDTQYF
CDR3nt: TGTGCCACCAGTGATAACGGGGGGAGCACAGATACGCAGTATTTT

j_gene: TRBJ2-2
v_gene: TRBV9
abundance: few
d_gene: TRBD2
CDR3aa: CASSVRTAVVAGMNTGELFF
CDR3nt: TGTGCCAGCAGCGTGAGAACGGCAGTAGTAGCGGGGATGAACACCGGGGAGCTGTTTTTT

j_gene: TRBJ1-3
v_gene: TRBV6-5
abundance: -
d_gene: -
CDR3aa: CASTARGSSGNTIYF
CDR3nt: TGTGCCAGCACGGCAAGGGGGAGCTCTGGAAACACCATATATTTT

j_gene: TRBJ2-5
v_gene: TRBV5-1
abundance: -
d_gene: TRBD2
CDR3aa: CASSFRPASGGASFQETQYF
CDR3nt: TGCGCCAGCAGCTTTCGGCCGGCTAGCGGGGGGGCTTCTTTTCAAGAGACCCAGTACTTC

j_gene: TRBJ1-4
v_gene: TRBV30
abundance: -
d_gene: -
CDR3aa: CAWSGLGIGEKLFF
CDR3nt: TGTGCCTGGAGTGGTTTAGGTATCGGGGAAAAACTGTTTTTT

j_gene: TRBJ2-5
v_gene: TRBV18
abundance: -
d_gene: TRBD1
CDR3aa: CASSPPISQGARETQYF
CDR3nt: TGTGCCAGCTCACCACCGATAAGCCAGGGGGCGCGTGAGACCCAGTACTTC

j_gene: TRBJ1-1
v_gene: TRBV6-6
abundance: -
d_gene: TRBD1
CDR3aa: CASTLPAGGTEAFF
CDR3nt: TGTGCCAGCACCTTACCGGCAGGGGGGACTGAAGCTTTCTTT

j_gene: TRBJ2-5
v_gene: TRBV5-1
abundance: -
d_gene: -
CDR3aa: CASSSGSSQGETQYF
CDR3nt: TGCGCCAGCAGCTCCGGGTCATCGCAAGGCGAGACCCAGTACTTC

j_gene: TRBJ1-5
v_gene: TRBV2
abundance: -
d_gene: TRBD1
CDR3aa: CASSQGQGSKPQHF
CDR3nt: TGTGCCAGCAGCCAGGGACAGGGTAGTAAGCCCCAGCATTTT

j_gene: TRBJ2-3
v_gene: TRBV2
abundance: -
d_gene: -
CDR3aa: CASSELTGNTDTQYF
CDR3nt: TGTGCCAGCAGTGAACTCACGGGGAACACAGATACGCAGTATTTT

j_gene: TRBJ2-3
v_gene: TRBV6-2/TRBV6-3
abundance: -
d_gene: TRBD2
CDR3aa: CASSLRVAGTTDTQYF
CDR3nt: TGTGCCAGCAGTCTCCGAGTAGCGGGGACCACAGATACGCAGTATTTT

j_gene: TRBJ1-1
v_gene: TRBV18
abundance: -
d_gene: -
CDR3aa: CASSQTPNTEAFF
CDR3nt: TGTGCCAGCTCACAAACACCCAACACTGAAGCTTTCTTT

j_gene: TRBJ2-5
v_gene: TRBV11-2
abundance: -
d_gene: TRBD2
CDR3aa: CASSKRTSGEGETQYF
CDR3nt: TGTGCCAGCTCAAAAAGGACTAGCGGGGAGGGAGAGACCCAGTACTTC

j_gene: TRBJ2-7
v_gene: TRBV12-3/TRBV12-4
abundance: -
d_gene: -
CDR3aa: CASSLVGEQYF
CDR3nt: TGTGCCAGCAGTTTAGTCGGGGAGCAGTACTTC

j_gene: TRBJ2-5
v_gene: TRBV5-4
abundance: -
d_gene: TRBD2
CDR3aa: CASSLAGRGEVETQYF
CDR3nt: TGTGCCAGCAGCTTGGCCGGACGGGGGGAGGTGGAGACCCAGTACTTC

j_gene: TRBJ1-4
v_gene: TRBV30
abundance: -
d_gene: TRBD1
CDR3aa: CAWGLRDRAPSNEKLFF
CDR3nt: TGTGCCTGGGGTCTCCGGGACAGGGCCCCATCTAATGAAAAACTGTTTTTT

j_gene: TRBJ2-7
v_gene: TRBV7-2
abundance: -
d_gene: -
CDR3aa: CASSLEPATGAYEQYF
CDR3nt: TGTGCCAGCAGCTTAGAACCTGCGACAGGAGCTTACGAGCAGTACTTC

j_gene: TRBJ1-5
v_gene: TRBV7-2
abundance: -
d_gene: -
CDR3aa: CASSLVIQGQPQHF
CDR3nt: TGTGCCAGCAGCTTAGTAATCCAGGGACAGCCCCAGCATTTT

j_gene: TRBJ1-1
v_gene: TRBV2
abundance: -
d_gene: -
CDR3aa: CASSPGATEAFF
CDR3nt: TGTGCCAGCAGCCCAGGGGCCACTGAAGCTTTCTTT

j_gene: TRBJ1-5
v_gene: TRBV19
abundance: -
d_gene: TRBD1
CDR3aa: CASSQNHRGGQPQHF
CDR3nt: TGTGCCAGTAGCCAAAATCACAGGGGAGGTCAGCCCCAGCATTTT

j_gene: TRBJ1-1
v_gene: TRBV7-2
abundance: -
d_gene: -
CDR3aa: CASSSHIGSEAFF
CDR3nt: TGTGCCAGCAGCTCGCACATCGGGTCCGAAGCTTTCTTT

j_gene: TRBJ2-5
v_gene: TRBV5-6
abundance: once
d_gene: TRBD1
CDR3aa: CASSFTTGAETQYF
CDR3nt: TGTGCCAGCAGCTTTACAACAGGGGCAGAGACCCAGTACTTC

j_gene: TRBJ2-1
v_gene: TRBV7-3
abundance: -
d_gene: TRBD2
CDR3aa: CASSEAVRLAGGHNEQFF
CDR3nt: TGTGCCAGCAGCGAGGCTGTTCGGCTAGCGGGGGGGCATAATGAGCAGTTCTTC

j_gene: TRBJ2-2
v_gene: TRBV27
abundance: -
d_gene: TRBD1
CDR3aa: CASTWDRVGGELFF
CDR3nt: TGTGCCAGCACTTGGGACAGGGTGGGCGGGGAGCTGTTTTTT

j_gene: TRBJ2-5
v_gene: TRBV15
abundance: -
d_gene: -
CDR3aa: CATSRDQPGLAETQYF
CDR3nt: TGTGCCACCAGCAGAGATCAGCCGGGGTTAGCAGAGACCCAGTACTTC

j_gene: TRBJ2-7
v_gene: TRBV28
abundance: once
d_gene: -
CDR3aa: CASSLVPSVQPYEQYF
CDR3nt: TGTGCCAGCAGTTTAGTCCCCTCCGTACAACCCTACGAGCAGTACTTC

j_gene: TRBJ1-2
v_gene: TRBV6-5
abundance: -
d_gene: TRBD1
CDR3aa: CASSHKGALYYGYTF
CDR3nt: TGTGCCAGCAGTCATAAGGGGGCCCTTTACTATGGCTACACCTTC

j_gene: TRBJ1-1
v_gene: TRBV21-1
abundance: -
d_gene: -
CDR3aa: CASRDGQGLSEAFF
CDR3nt: TGTGCCAGCAGAGACGGACAGGGCCTCTCTGAAGCTTTCTTT

j_gene: TRBJ2-1
v_gene: TRBV6-2/TRBV6-3
abundance: -
d_gene: -
CDR3aa: CASSLLALSNEQFF
CDR3nt: TGTGCCAGCAGCTTACTAGCCCTTTCCAATGAGCAGTTCTTC

j_gene: TRBJ2-7
v_gene: TRBV7-9
abundance: few
d_gene: TRBD1
CDR3aa: CASSSGTGGEQYF
CDR3nt: TGTGCCAGCAGCTCCGGGACAGGGGGCGAGCAGTACTTC

j_gene: TRBJ1-1
v_gene: TRBV7-8
abundance: -
d_gene: TRBD1
CDR3aa: CASSSTGGRISEAFF
CDR3nt: TGTGCCAGCAGCTCGACAGGGGGTAGGATCTCTGAAGCTTTCTTT

j_gene: TRBJ1-2
v_gene: TRBV9
abundance: -
d_gene: -
CDR3aa: CASSTGTNYGYTF
CDR3nt: TGTGCCAGCAGTACCGGTACCAACTATGGCTACACCTTC

j_gene: TRBJ2-3
v_gene: TRBV19
abundance: -
d_gene: TRBD2
CDR3aa: CASSTRTSKADTQYF
CDR3nt: TGTGCCAGTAGTACCCGGACTAGCAAGGCAGATACGCAGTATTTT

j_gene: TRBJ1-1
v_gene: TRBV30
abundance: -
d_gene: TRBD1
CDR3aa: CAGTVNKDTEAFF
CDR3nt: TGTGCCGGGACAGTTAATAAAGACACTGAAGCTTTCTTT

j_gene: TRBJ1-1
v_gene: TRBV28
abundance: -
d_gene: TRBD1
CDR3aa: CASSLGQGAGTEAFF
CDR3nt: TGTGCCAGCAGTTTGGGACAGGGGGCGGGTACTGAAGCTTTCTTT

j_gene: TRBJ1-1
v_gene: TRBV5-1
abundance: -
d_gene: TRBD1
CDR3aa: CASSLRTGVNTEAFF
CDR3nt: TGCGCCAGCAGCTTGCGGACAGGGGTGAACACTGAAGCTTTCTTT

j_gene: TRBJ2-7
v_gene: TRBV6-4
abundance: -
d_gene: -
CDR3aa: CASSHRGGSGDEQYF
CDR3nt: TGTGCCAGTTCACATAGAGGAGGGAGTGGGGACGAGCAGTACTTC

j_gene: TRBJ2-6
v_gene: TRBV25-1
abundance: -
d_gene: TRBD1
CDR3aa: CASLDRGPGANVLTF
CDR3nt: TGTGCCAGCCTTGACAGGGGGCCTGGGGCCAACGTCCTGACTTTC

j_gene: TRBJ2-7
v_gene: TRBV28
abundance: once
d_gene: -
CDR3aa: CASSSTTYEQYF
CDR3nt: TGTGCCAGCAGTTCCACAACGTACGAGCAGTACTTC

j_gene: TRBJ2-5
v_gene: TRBV28
abundance: -
d_gene: TRBD2
CDR3aa: CASSWLAVGQETQYF
CDR3nt: TGTGCCAGCAGTTGGCTAGCGGTTGGGCAAGAGACCCAGTACTTC

j_gene: TRBJ2-5
v_gene: TRBV7-9
abundance: -
d_gene: TRBD1
CDR3aa: CASSLGTGGRETQYF
CDR3nt: TGTGCCAGCAGCTTAGGGACAGGGGGCCGTGAGACCCAGTACTTC